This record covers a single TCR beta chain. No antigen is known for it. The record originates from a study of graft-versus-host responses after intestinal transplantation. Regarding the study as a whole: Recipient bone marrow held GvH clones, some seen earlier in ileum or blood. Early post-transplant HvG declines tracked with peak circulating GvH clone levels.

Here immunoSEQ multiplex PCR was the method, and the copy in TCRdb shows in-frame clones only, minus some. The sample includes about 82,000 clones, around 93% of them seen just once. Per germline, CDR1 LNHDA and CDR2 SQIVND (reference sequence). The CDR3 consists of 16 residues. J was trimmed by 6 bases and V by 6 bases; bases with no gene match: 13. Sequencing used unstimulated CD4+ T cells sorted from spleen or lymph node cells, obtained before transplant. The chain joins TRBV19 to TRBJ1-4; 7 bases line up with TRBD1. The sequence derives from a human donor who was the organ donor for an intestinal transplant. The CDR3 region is CASRLKQGSVYEKLFF. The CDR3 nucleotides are TGTGCCAGTAGGCTCAAACAGGGGAGCGTCTATGAAAAACTGTTTTTT.